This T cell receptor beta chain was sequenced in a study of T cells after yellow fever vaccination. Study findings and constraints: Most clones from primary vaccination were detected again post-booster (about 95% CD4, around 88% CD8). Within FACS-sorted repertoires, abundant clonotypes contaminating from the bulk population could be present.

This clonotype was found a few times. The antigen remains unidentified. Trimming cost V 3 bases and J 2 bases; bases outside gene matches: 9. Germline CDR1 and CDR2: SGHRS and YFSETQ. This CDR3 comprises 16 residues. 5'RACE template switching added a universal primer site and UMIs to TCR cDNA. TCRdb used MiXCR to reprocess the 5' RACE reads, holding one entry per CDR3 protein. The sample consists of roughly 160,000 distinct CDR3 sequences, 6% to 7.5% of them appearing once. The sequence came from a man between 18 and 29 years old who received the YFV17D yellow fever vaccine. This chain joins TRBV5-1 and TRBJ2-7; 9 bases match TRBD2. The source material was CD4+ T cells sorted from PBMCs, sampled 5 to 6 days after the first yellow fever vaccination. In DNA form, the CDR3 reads TGCGCCAGCAGCTCGGAGAGCGGGGGGCAGACCTACGAGCAGTACTTC. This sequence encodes CASSSESGGQTYEQYF.